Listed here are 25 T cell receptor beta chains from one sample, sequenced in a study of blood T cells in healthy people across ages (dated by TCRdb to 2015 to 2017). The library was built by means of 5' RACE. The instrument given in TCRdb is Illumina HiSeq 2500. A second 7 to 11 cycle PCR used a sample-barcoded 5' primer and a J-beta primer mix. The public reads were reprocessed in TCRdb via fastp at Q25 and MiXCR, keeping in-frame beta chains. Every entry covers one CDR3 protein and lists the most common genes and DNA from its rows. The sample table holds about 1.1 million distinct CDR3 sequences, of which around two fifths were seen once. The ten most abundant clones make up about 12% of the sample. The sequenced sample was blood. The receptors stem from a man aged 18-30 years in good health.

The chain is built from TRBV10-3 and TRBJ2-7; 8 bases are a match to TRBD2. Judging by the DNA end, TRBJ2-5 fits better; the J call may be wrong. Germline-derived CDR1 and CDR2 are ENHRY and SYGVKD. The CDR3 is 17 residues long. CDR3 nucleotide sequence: TGTGCCATCAGTGAAGTGGAGCGGGGGTCACTGAGGGAGACCCAGTACTTC. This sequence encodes CAISEVERGSLRETQYF.

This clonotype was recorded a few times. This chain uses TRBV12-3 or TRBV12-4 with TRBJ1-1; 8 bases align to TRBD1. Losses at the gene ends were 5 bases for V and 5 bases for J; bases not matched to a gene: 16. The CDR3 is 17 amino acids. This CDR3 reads CASSLTPLRTGRTEAFF. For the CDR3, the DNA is TGTGCCAGCAGTCTGACTCCACTTAGGACAGGGCGGACTGAAGCTTTCTTT.

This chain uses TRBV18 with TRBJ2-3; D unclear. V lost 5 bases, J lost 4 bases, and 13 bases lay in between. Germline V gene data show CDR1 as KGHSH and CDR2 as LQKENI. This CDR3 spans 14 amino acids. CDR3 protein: CASSSRITPDTQYF. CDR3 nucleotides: TGTGCCAGCTCATCGCGGATTACCCCAGATACGCAGTATTTT.

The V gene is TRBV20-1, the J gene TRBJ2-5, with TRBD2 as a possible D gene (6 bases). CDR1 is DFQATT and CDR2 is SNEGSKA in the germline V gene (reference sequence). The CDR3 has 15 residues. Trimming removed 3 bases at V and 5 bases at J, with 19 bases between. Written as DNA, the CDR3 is TGCAGTGCTAGGCCCACCGGGAGTCGGTTGGAGACCCAGTACTTC. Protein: CSARPTGSRLETQYF.

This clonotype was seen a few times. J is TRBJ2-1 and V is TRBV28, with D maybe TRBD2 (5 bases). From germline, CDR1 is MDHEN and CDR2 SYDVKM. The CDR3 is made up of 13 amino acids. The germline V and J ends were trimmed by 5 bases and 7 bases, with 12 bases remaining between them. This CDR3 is CASSDPGVNEQFF. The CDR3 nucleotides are TGTGCCAGCAGTGATCCCGGGGTAAATGAGCAGTTCTTC.

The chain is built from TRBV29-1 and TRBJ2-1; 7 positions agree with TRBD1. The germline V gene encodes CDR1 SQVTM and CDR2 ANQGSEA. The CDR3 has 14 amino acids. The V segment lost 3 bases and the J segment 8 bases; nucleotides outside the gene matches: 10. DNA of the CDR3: TGCAGCGTTGACAGGGGGAATGTAATAGATGAGCAGTTCTTC. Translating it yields CSVDRGNVIDEQFF.

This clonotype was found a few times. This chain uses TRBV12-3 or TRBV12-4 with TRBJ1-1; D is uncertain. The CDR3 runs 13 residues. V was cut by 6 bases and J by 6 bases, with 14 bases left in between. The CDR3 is CASSPLPVPEAFF. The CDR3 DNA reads TGTGCCAGCAGCCCACTCCCGGTTCCTGAAGCTTTCTTT.

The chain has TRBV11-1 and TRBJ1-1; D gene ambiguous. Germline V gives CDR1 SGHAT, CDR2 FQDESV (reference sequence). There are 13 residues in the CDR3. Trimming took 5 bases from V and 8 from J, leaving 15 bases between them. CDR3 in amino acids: CASSPGPKWEAFF. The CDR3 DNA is TGTGCCAGCAGCCCCGGACCGAAATGGGAAGCTTTCTTT.

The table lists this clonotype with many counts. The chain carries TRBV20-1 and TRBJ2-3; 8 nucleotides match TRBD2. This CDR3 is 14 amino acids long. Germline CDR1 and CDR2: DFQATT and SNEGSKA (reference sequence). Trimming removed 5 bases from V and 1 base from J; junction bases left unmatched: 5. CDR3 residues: CSALQRERTDTQYF. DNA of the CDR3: TGCAGTGCTTTACAGCGGGAGCGCACAGATACGCAGTATTTT.

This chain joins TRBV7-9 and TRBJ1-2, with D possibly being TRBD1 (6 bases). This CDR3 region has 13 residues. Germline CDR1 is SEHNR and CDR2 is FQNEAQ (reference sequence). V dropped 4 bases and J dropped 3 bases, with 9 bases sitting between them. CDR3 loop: CASSCEGDYGYTF. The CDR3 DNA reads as TGTGCCAGCAGCTGTGAGGGGGACTATGGCTACACCTTC.

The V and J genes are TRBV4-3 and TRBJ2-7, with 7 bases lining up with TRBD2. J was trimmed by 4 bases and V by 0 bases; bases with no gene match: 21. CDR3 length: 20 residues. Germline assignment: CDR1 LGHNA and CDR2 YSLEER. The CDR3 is CASSQDVDLRETLQEYEQYF. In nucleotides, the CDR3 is TGCGCCAGCAGCCAAGATGTGGACTTGCGGGAGACACTCCAAGAATACGAGCAGTACTTC.

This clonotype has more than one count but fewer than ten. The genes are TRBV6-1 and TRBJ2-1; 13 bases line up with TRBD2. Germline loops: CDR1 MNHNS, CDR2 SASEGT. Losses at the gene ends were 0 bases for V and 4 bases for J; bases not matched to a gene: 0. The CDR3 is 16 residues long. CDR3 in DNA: TGTGCCAGCAGTGAAGCGGGACTAGCGGGGTACAATGAGCAGTTCTTC. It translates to CASSEAGLAGYNEQFF.

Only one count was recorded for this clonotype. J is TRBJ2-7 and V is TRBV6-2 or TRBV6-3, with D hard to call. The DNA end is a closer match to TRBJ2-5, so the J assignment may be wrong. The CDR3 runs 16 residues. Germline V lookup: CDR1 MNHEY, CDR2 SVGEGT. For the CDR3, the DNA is TGTGCCAGCAGAACGGACCAGTGTTATCCACAAGAGACCCAGTACTTC. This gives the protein CASRTDQCYPQETQYF.

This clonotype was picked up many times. Here the CDR3 reads CSARWGNEETQYF. As DNA, the CDR3 is TGCAGTGCTAGATGGGGGAATGAAGAGACCCAGTACTTC. The chain recombines TRBV20-1 with TRBJ2-5; either TRBD1 or TRBD2 may fit D (5 bases each). Germline lookup yields CDR1 DFQATT and CDR2 SNEGSKA (reference sequence). The CDR3 length is 13 residues. V lost 2 bases to trimming and J lost 3 bases, with 10 bases between them.

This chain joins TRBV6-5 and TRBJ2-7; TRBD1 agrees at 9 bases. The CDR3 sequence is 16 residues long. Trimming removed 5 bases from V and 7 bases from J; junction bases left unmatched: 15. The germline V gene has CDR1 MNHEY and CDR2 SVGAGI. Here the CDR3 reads CASSQTAGTGYDEQYF. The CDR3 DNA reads TGTGCCAGCAGTCAAACTGCCGGGACAGGGTACGATGAGCAGTACTTC.

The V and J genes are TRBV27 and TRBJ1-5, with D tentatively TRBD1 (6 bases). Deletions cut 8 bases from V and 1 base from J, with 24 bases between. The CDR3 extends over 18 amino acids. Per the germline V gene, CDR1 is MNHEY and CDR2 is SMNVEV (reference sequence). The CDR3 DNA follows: TGTGCCAGCTCCCCTCGGGCAGGGGCCGGGATAAGCAATCAGCCCCAGCATTTT. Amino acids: CASSPRAGAGISNQPQHF.

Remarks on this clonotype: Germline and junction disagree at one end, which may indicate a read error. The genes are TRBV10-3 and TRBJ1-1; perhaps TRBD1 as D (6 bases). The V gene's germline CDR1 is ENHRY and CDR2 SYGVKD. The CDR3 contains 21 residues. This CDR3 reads CAIGEWVGPRGSGGMNAEAFF. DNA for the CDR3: TGTGCCATCGGTGAGTGGGTGGGGCCCAGGGGCTCGGGAGGAATGAACGCTGAAGCTTTCTTT.

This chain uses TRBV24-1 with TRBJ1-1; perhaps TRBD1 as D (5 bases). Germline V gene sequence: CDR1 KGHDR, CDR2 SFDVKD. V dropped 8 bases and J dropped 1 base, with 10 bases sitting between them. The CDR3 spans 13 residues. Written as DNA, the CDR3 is TGTGCCACCACTGGAGGGGAGAACACTGAAGCTTTCTTT. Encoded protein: CATTGGENTEAFF.

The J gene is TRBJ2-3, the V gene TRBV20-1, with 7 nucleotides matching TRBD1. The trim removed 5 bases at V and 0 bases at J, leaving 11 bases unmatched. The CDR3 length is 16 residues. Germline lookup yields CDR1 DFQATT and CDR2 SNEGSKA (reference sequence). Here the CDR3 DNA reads TGCAGTGCTCACCCCCACGACAGGGCTAGCACAGATACGCAGTATTTT. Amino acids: CSAHPHDRASTDTQYF.

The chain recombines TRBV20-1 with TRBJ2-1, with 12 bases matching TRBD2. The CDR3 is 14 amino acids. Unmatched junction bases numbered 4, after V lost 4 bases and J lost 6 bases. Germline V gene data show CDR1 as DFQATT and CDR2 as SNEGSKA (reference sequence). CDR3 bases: TGCAGTGCTAATCTAGCGGGGGGGCCCAATGAGCAGTTCTTC. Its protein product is CSANLAGGPNEQFF.

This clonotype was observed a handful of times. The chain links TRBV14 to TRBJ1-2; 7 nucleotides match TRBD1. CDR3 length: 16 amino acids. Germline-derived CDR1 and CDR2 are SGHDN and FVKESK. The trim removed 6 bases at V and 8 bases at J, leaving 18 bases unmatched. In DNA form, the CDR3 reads TGTGCCAGCAGTTTAAGACGCGCGGAACAGGGGAGCGGCTACACCTTC. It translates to CASSLRRAEQGSGYTF. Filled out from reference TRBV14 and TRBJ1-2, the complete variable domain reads EAGVTQFPSHSVIEKGQTVTLRCDPISGHDNLYWYRRVMGKEIKFLLHFVKESKQDESGMPNNRFLAERTGGTYSTLKVQPAELEDSGVYFCASSLRRAEQGSGYTFGSGTRLTVV.

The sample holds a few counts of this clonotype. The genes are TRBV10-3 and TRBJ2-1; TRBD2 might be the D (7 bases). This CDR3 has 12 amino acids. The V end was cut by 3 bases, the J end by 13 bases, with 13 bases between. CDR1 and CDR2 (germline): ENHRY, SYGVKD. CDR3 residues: CAISDRGDTQFF. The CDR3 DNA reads TGTGCCATCAGTGACCGGGGGGACACTCAGTTCTTC.

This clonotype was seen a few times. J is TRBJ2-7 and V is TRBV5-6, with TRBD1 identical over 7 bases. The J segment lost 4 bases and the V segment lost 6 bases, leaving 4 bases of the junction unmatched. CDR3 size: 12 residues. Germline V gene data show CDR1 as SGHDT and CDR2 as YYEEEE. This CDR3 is CASNQQGYEQYF. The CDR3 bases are TGTGCCAGCAACCAACAGGGGTACGAGCAGTACTTC. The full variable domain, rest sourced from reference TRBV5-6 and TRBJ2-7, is DAGVTQSPTHLIKTRGQQVTLRCSPKSGHDTVSWYQQALGQGPQFIFQYYEEEERQRGNFPDRFSGHQFPNYSSELNVNALLLGDSALYLCASNQQGYEQYFGPGTRLTVT.

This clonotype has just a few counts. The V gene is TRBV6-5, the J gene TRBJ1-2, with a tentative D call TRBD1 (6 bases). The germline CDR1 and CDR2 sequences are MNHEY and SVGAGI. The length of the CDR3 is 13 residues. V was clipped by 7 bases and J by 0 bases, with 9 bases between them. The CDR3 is CASTRDTNYGYTF. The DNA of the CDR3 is TGTGCCAGCACCCGGGACACTAACTATGGCTACACCTTC.

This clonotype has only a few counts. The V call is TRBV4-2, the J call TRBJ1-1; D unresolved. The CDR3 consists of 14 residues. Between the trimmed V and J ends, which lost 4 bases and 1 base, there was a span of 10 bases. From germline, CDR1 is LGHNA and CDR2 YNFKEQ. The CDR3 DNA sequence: TGTGCCAGCAGCCGTGCGGAGGAGAACACTGAAGCTTTCTTT. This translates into CASSRAEENTEAFF.